This T cell receptor beta chain was sequenced during a study of shared clonotypes between healthy human individuals. Study-level findings and limits: The naive CD4 repertoires of a few donors were compared, and about 5% of clonotypes were shared. In general, naive subsets displayed greater estimated richness than memory subsets did.

Worth noting for this clone: The antigen remains unidentified.

For every subset, genomic DNA was evenly distributed across several immunoSEQ plates. Some clones are missing from TCRdb's copy, which holds only in-frame ones; the method was immunoSEQ multiplex PCR. The sample contains about 750,000 clones, 80% to 95% of which appear only once. Positive CCR7 selection of CD45RO-negative cells yielded the naive CD8 cells, and terminally differentiated effector memory CD45RA+ cells were excluded. The donors were adults (healthy and HIV-negative) with no recent acute infections or vaccinations. V was pared by 0 bases and J by 6 bases, with 4 bases between. CDR1 and CDR2 (germline): SGHNT, YYREEE (reference sequence). The CDR3 has 12 residues.

The clonotype comes from a man younger than 45 in good health. Sequenced: naive CD8+ T cells sorted from blood. The rearrangement uses TRBV5-4 and TRBJ2-1; D uncertain. CDR3 in amino acids: CASSLAINEQFF. In DNA, the CDR3 is TGTGCCAGCAGCTTGGCCATCAATGAGCAGTTCTTC.